Each of the 3 T cell receptor beta chains below was sequenced from the same sample in a study of blood T cells in healthy people across ages. Next came a second PCR, run for about 7 to 12 cycles, which used a sample-barcoded 5' primer along with a J-beta primer mix. TCRdb re-analysed the 5' RACE reads in MiXCR, keeping a single row per CDR3 protein. The sample yields around 1.7 million distinct CDR3 sequences, 25% to 30% seen once. Sequenced sample: blood. These receptors came from a young woman in good health.

This clonotype was counted between two and nine times. CDR3 loop: CASSPGGREVYGYTF. CDR3 bases: TGTGCCAGCAGCCCGGGGGGTAGGGAGGTCTATGGCTACACCTTC. V gene TRBV7-2 combines with J gene TRBJ1-2, with D perhaps TRBD1 (5 bases). This CDR3 spans 15 amino acids. Germline V gene sequence: CDR1 SGHTA, CDR2 FQGNSA. V was pared by 5 bases and J by 4 bases, with 17 bases between.

Many counts were recorded for this clonotype. The chain uses TRBV12-3 or TRBV12-4 and TRBJ2-7; TRBD2 might be the D (6 bases). Trimming took 4 bases from V and 6 from J, leaving 13 bases between them. This CDR3 contains 13 residues. The CDR3 is CASSSRPGVEQYF. The CDR3 DNA sequence: TGTGCCAGCAGTTCCCGACCGGGGGTCGAGCAGTACTTC.

A note on this clonotype: A much larger clonotype is one base distant, so this may be a read error. The J gene is TRBJ2-7, the V gene TRBV6-1; no definite D call. Germline assignment: CDR1 MNHNS and CDR2 SASEGT. The length of the CDR3 is 12 residues. In nucleotides, the CDR3 is TGTGTCAGCAGTGCCAACTCCTACGAGCAGTACTTC. Protein sequence: CVSSANSYEQYF.